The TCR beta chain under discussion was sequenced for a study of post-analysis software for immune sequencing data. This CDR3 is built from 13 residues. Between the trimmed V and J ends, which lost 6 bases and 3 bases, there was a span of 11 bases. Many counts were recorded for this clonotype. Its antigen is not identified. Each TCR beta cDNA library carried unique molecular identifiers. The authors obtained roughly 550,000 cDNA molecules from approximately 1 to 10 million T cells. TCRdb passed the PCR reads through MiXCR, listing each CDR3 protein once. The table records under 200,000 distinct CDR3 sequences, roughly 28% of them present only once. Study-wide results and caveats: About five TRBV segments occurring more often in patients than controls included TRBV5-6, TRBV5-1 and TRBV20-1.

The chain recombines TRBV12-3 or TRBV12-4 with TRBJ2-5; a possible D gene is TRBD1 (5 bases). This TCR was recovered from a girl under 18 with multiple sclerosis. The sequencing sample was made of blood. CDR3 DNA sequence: TGTGCCAGCAGCCCCGACAGAGAAGAGACCCAGTACTTC. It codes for CASSPDREETQYF.